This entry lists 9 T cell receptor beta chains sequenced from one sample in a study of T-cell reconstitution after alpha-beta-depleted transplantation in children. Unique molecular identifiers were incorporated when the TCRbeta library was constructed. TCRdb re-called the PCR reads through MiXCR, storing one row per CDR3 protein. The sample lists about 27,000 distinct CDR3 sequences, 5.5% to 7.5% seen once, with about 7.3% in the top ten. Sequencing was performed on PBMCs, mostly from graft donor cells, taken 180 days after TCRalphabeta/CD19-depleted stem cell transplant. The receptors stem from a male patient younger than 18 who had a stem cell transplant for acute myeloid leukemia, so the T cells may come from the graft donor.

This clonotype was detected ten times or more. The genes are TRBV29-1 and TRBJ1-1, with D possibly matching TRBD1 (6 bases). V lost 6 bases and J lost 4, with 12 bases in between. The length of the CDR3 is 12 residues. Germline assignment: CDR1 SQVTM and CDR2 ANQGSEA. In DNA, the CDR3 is TGCAGCGTCCAACAGGGAAGCACTGAAGCTTTCTTT. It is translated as CSVQQGSTEAFF.

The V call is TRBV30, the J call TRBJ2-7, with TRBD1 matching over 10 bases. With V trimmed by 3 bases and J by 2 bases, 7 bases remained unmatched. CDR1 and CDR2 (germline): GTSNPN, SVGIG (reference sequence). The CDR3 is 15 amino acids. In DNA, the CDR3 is TGTGCCTGGAGGGTACCCGGGACAGGGGCCTACGAGCAGTACTTC. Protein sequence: CAWRVPGTGAYEQYF.

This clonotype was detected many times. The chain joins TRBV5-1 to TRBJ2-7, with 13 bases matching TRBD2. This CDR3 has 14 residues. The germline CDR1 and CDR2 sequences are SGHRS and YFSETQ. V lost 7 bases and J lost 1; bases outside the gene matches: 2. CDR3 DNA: TGCGCCAGCCAACTAGCGGGGGGGTCCTACGAGCAGTACTTC. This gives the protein CASQLAGGSYEQYF.

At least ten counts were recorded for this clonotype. The CDR3 loop reads CASSFSGINQPQHF. The DNA for the CDR3 is TGTGCCAGCAGCTTTTCGGGTATCAATCAGCCCCAGCATTTT. V is TRBV7-9 and J is TRBJ1-5; D unresolved. This CDR3 is 14 amino acids long. Trimming cost V 3 bases and J 3 bases, with 9 bases left between them. Germline-derived CDR1 and CDR2 are SEHNR and FQNEAQ (reference sequence). Using reference TRBV7-9 and TRBJ1-5 for the parts outside the CDR3, the full variable domain is DTGVSQNPRHKITKRGQNVTFRCDPISEHNRLYWYRQTLGQGPEFLTYFQNEAQLEKSRLLSDRFSAERPKGSFSTLEIQRTEQGDSAMYLCASSFSGINQPQHFGDGTRLSIL.

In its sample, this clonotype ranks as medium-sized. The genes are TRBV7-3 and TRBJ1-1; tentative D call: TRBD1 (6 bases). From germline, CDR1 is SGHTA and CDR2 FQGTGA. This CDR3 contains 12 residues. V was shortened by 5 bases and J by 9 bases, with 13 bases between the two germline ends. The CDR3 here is CASSPAGVQAFF. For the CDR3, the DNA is TGTGCCAGCAGCCCAGCAGGGGTTCAAGCTTTCTTT.

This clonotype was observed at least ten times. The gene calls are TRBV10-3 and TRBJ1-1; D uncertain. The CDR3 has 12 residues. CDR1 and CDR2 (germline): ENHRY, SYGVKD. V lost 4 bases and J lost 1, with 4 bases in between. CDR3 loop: CAISGQNTEAFF. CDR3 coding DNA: TGTGCCATCAGTGGACAGAACACTGAAGCTTTCTTT.

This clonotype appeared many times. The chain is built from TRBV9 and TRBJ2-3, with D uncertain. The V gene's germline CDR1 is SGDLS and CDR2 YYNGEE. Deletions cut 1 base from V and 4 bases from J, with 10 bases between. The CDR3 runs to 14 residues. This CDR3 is CASSVKVLADTQYF. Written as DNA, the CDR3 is TGTGCCAGCAGCGTAAAGGTTTTGGCAGATACGCAGTATTTT.

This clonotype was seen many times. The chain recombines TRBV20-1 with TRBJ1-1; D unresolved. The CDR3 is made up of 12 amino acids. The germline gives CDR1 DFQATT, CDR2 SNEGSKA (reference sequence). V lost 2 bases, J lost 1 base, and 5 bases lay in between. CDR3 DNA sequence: TGCAGTGCTAGACTCGGGAACACTGAAGCTTTCTTT. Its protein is CSARLGNTEAFF.

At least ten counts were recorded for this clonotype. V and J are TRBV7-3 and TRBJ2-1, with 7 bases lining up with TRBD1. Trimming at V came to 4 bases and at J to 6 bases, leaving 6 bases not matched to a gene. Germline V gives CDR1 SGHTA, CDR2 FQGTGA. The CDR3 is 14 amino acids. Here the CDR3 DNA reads TGTGCCAGCAGCTCCCAAGGGGGCTTCAATGAGCAGTTCTTC. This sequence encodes CASSSQGGFNEQFF.